A selection of T cell receptor beta chains follows, all from one sample in a study of blood T cells in healthy people across ages. TCRdb analysed the 5' RACE reads with MiXCR anew, one entry per CDR3 protein. Of 1.5 million or so distinct CDR3 sequences listed, 35% to 45% are singletons. The sequenced material came from blood. The receptors shown here come from a woman in her late teens or twenties in good health. Each CDR3 is given with its conserved first and last residue. Each record gives: V gene, J gene, CDR3 length, clone size, D gene, CDR3 protein, CDR3 DNA. D genes are given only for firm matches. Clone size is given for some rows only: seen once, a few or many times, or a class if the clone is expanded.

TRBV28	TRBJ1-1	13	NA	NA	CASSLGSATEAFF	TGTGCCAGCAGCCTGGGGTCGGCCACTGAAGCTTTCTTT
TRBV29-1	TRBJ2-3	13	few	NA	CSVGVVSTDTQYF	TGCAGCGTGGGGGTCGTGAGCACAGATACGCAGTATTTT
TRBV20-1	TRBJ2-7	13	NA	NA	CSASSSGFYEQYF	TGCAGTGCTAGCAGCTCGGGATTCTACGAGCAGTACTTC
TRBV6-5	TRBJ1-5	17	NA	TRBD1	CASSSRTGTLLGQPQHF	TGTGCCAGCAGTTCTAGGACAGGGACCCTGTTAGGTCAGCCCCAGCATTTT
TRBV5-5	TRBJ1-5	16	NA	TRBD1	CASSRGQGAVGQPQHF	TGTGCCAGCAGCCGGGGACAGGGGGCAGTCGGGCAGCCCCAGCATTTT
TRBV27	TRBJ1-5	14	once	NA	CASSFQGTKQPQHF	TGTGCCAGCAGTTTTCAGGGGACTAAACAGCCCCAGCATTTT
TRBV28	TRBJ1-5	17	few	NA	CASSLVGGGGTGQPQHF	TGTGCCAGCAGTTTGGTCGGCGGGGGCGGGACGGGTCAGCCCCAGCATTTT
TRBV6-5	TRBJ1-4	15	NA	NA	CASRTGFENNEKLFF	TGTGCCAGCAGAACAGGGTTCGAGAATAATGAAAAACTGTTTTTT
TRBV7-2	TRBJ2-7	13	NA	NA	CASSRRPKDEQYF	TGTGCCAGCAGCCGACGCCCCAAGGACGAGCAGTACTTC
TRBV14	TRBJ2-5	17	NA	NA	CASSQETPGWGIETQYF	TGTGCCAGCAGCCAAGAAACCCCAGGGTGGGGTATCGAGACCCAGTACTTC
TRBV10-3	TRBJ2-7	12	few	NA	CAIMRSSYEQYF	TGTGCCATCATGCGGAGCTCCTACGAGCAGTACTTC
TRBV20-1	TRBJ2-1	13	NA	TRBD2	CSALAGAPSEQFF	TGCAGTGCCCTAGCGGGGGCGCCCAGTGAGCAGTTCTTC
TRBV12-3/TRBV12-4	TRBJ2-3	17	NA	TRBD2	CASSPGASGLYTDTQYF	TGTGCCAGCAGCCCCGGCGCTAGCGGCCTTTACACAGATACGCAGTATTTT
TRBV15	TRBJ1-5	15	NA	NA	CATSSARGGNQPQHF	TGTGCCACCAGCAGCGCAAGAGGAGGCAATCAGCCCCAGCATTTT
TRBV5-1	TRBJ2-1	18	few	TRBD2	CASSLVSSGGASNNEQFF	TGCGCCAGCAGCTTGGTATCTAGCGGGGGGGCATCCAACAATGAGCAGTTCTTC
TRBV12-3/TRBV12-4	TRBJ1-3	13	NA	NA	CASSLNGGNTIYF	TGTGCCAGCAGTTTAAATGGAGGAAACACCATATATTTT
TRBV28	TRBJ1-2	14	NA	TRBD1	CASSSMRQGDGYTF	TGTGCCAGCAGTAGTATGCGACAGGGGGATGGCTACACCTTC
TRBV6-6	TRBJ2-3	16	NA	TRBD2	CASSYSTRRGEDTQYF	TGTGCCAGCAGTTACTCGACACGGCGGGGGGAAGATACGCAGTATTTT
TRBV5-1	TRBJ2-5	15	many	NA	CASSFNPSAQETQYF	TGCGCCAGCAGCTTTAATCCTTCAGCGCAAGAGACCCAGTACTTC
TRBV7-9	TRBJ2-1	13	NA	NA	CASSSVGLNEQFF	TGTGCCAGCAGCTCCGTGGGGCTCAATGAGCAGTTCTTC
TRBV28	TRBJ2-5	14	NA	NA	CASSPLFRMETQYF	TGTGCCAGCAGTCCCCTCTTCAGAATGGAGACCCAGTACTTC
TRBV7-9	TRBJ1-1	13	NA	NA	CASSYIGVTEAFF	TGTGCCAGCAGCTACATCGGGGTTACTGAAGCTTTCTTT
TRBV2	TRBJ2-1	13	few	NA	CASIGGLGIEQFF	TGTGCCAGCATCGGGGGGCTAGGAATTGAGCAGTTCTTC
TRBV7-9	TRBJ2-3	19	NA	TRBD1	CASTGQGQRWAFDTDTQYF	TGTGCCAGCACGGGCCAGGGACAGAGATGGGCCTTCGACACAGATACGCAGTATTTT
TRBV20-1	TRBJ2-3	19	few	TRBD2	CSARPWTSGRAVRTDTQYF	TGCAGTGCTAGACCCTGGACTAGCGGGAGGGCGGTACGGACAGATACGCAGTATTTT
TRBV7-9	TRBJ1-2	16	NA	TRBD1	CASSSRDSSTRYGYTF	TGTGCCAGCAGCTCACGGGACAGTTCCACCCGGTATGGCTACACCTTC